This T cell receptor (beta chain) was sequenced during a study of Ad26.COV2.S vaccination and SARS-CoV-2 variants. Profiled with immunoSEQ multiplex PCR; TCRdb holds only in-frame clones, not every one. Of about 280,000 clones in the sample, 70% to 90% were seen once. Treatment given: around 19 received Ad26.COV2.S at low or high dose, single or two shots; 5 received placebo; per-sample allocation not given. Samples came from day 63 after the first vaccine or placebo injection. This CDR3 spans 20 amino acids. V dropped 0 bases and J dropped 1; count of bases not matched to a gene: 12. Germline CDR1 and CDR2: GTSNPN and SVGIG (reference sequence).

The receptor was derived from a person aged 18 to 59 who received the Ad26.COV2.S COVID-19 vaccine or a placebo. V is TRBV30 and J is TRBJ2-1; 13 bases are a match to TRBD2. This material consisted of peripheral blood, taken in a trial of Ad26.COV2.S vaccine versus placebo. DNA for the CDR3: TGTGCCTGGAGTGTACCGGGGGGACTAGCGGGACAGAGTTCCTACAATGAGCAGTTCTTC. Encoded protein: CAWSVPGGLAGQSSYNEQFF.